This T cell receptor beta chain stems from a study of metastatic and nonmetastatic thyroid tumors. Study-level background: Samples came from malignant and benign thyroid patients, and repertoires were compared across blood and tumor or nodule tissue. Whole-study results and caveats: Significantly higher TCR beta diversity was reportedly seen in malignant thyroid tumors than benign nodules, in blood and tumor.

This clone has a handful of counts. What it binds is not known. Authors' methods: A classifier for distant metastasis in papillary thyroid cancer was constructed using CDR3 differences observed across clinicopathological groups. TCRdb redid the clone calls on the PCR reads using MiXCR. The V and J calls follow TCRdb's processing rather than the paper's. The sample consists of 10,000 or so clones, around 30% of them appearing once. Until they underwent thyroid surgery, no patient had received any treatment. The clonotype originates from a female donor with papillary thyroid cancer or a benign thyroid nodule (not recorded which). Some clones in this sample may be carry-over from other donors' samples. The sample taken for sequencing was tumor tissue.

CDR3 in amino acids: CATSDPPLGPANTGELFF. In DNA, the CDR3 is TGTGCCACCAGTGATCCCCCCCTGGGCCCAGCGAACACCGGGGAGCTGTTTTTT. V usage is TRBV24-1 and J usage is TRBJ2-2; D gene unclear. Germline V gives CDR1 KGHDR, CDR2 SFDVKD. V gave up 3 bases and J gave up 0 bases, with 16 bases separating them. The CDR3 runs to 18 residues.